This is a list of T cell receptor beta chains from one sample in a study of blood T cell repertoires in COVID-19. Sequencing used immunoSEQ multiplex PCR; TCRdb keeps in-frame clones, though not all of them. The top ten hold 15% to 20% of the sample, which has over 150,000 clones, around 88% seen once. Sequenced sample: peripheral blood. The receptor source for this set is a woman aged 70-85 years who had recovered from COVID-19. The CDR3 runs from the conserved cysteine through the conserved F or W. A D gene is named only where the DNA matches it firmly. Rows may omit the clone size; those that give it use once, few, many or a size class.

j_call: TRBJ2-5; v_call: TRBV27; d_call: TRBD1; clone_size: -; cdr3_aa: CASSTTGVETQYF; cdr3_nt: TGTGCCAGCAGTACGACAGGGGTGGAGACCCAGTACTTC
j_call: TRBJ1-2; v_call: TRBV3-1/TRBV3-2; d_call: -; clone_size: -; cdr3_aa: CASSQVSGVGPFGYTF; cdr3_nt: TGTGCCAGCAGCCAAGTTTCAGGGGTGGGTCCGTTTGGCTACACCTTC
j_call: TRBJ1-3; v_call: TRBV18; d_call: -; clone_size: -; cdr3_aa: CASSPAGLGNTIYF; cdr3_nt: TGTGCCAGCTCACCGGCGGGGCTTGGAAACACCATATATTTT
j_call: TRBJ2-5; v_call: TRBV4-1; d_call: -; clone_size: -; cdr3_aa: CASSQEAPRGETQYF; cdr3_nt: TGCGCCAGCAGCCAAGAGGCCCCCCGGGGGGAGACCCAGTACTTC
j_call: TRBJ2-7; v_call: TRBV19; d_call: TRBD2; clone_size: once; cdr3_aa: CASSRTAGVVSYEQYF; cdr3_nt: TGTGCCAGTAGTAGGACGGCGGGAGTGGTCTCCTACGAGCAGTACTTC
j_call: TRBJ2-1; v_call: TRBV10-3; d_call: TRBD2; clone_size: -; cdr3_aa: CAIGTSGSGSEQFF; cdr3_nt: TGTGCCATCGGGACTAGCGGGAGTGGGAGTGAGCAGTTCTTC
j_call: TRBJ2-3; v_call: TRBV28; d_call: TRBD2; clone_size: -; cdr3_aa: CASGGSGSADTQYF; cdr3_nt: TGTGCCAGCGGCGGGAGTGGGTCGGCAGATACGCAGTATTTT
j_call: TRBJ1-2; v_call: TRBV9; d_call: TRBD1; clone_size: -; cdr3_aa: CASSIHRGMGPYGYTF; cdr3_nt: TGTGCCAGCAGCATTCACAGGGGTATGGGCCCCTATGGCTACACCTTC
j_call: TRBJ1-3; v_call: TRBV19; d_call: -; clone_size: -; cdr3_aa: CASRITGPSGNTIYF; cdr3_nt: TGTGCCAGTAGGATCACAGGGCCCTCTGGAAACACCATATATTTT
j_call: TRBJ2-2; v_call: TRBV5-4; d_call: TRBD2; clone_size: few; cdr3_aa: CASSLLAGNTGELFF; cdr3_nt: TGTGCCAGCAGCTTACTAGCGGGGAACACCGGGGAGCTGTTTTTT
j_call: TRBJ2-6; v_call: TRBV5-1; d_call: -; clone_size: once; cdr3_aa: CASTPGGTGANVLTF; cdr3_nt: TGCGCCAGCACCCCAGGGGGGACCGGGGCCAACGTCCTGACTTTC
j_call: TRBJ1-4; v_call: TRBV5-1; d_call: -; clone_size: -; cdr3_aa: CASSALQGEETEKLFF; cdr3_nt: TGCGCCAGCAGCGCCTTACAGGGTGAGGAGACTGAAAAACTGTTTTTT
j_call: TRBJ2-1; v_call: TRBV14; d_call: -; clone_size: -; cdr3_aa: CASSQRGWYNEQFF; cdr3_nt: TGTGCCAGCAGCCAAAGGGGGTGGTACAATGAGCAGTTCTTC
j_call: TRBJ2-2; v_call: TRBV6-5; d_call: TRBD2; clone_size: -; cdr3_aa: CASSYGLAGAGELFF; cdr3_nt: TGTGCCAGCAGCTATGGGCTAGCGGGAGCCGGGGAGCTGTTTTTT
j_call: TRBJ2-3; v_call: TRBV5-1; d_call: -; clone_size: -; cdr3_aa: CASSGGATDTQYF; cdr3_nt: TGCGCCAGCAGCGGGGGGGCGACAGATACGCAGTATTTT
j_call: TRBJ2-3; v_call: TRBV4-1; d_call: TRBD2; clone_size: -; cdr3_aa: CASSQAPPGGSDDTQYF; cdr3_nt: TGCGCCAGCAGCCAAGCCCCACCGGGGGGGTCTGACGATACGCAGTATTTT
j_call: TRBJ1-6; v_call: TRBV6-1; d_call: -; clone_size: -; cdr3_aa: CASSRQDPTNSPLHF; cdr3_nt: TGTGCCAGCAGCCGACAGGACCCGACTAATTCACCCCTCCACTTT
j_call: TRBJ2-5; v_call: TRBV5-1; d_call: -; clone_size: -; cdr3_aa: CASSLGAGSPPAETQYF; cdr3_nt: TGCGCCAGCAGCTTGGGGGCGGGGTCCCCACCCGCAGAGACCCAGTACTTC
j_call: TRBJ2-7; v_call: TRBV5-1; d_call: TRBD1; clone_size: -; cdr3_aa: CASSLAGTEYEQYF; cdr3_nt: TGCGCCAGCAGCTTGGCCGGGACAGAGTACGAGCAGTACTTC
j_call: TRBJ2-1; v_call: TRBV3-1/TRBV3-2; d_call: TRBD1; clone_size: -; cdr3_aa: CASSPGQGRNEQFF; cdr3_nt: TGTGCCAGCAGCCCGGGACAGGGTCGCAATGAGCAGTTCTTC
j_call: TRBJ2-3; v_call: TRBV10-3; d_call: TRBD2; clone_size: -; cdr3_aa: CAIRGTSGRGADTQYF; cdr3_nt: TGTGCCATCAGGGGGACTAGCGGGAGGGGCGCAGATACGCAGTATTTT
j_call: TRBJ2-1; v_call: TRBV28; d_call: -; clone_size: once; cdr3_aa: CASSSGLSYNEQFF; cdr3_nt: TGTGCCAGCAGTTCGGGATTGTCCTACAATGAGCAGTTCTTC
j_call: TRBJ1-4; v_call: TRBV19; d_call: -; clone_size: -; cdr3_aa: CASSIMQGSNEKLFF; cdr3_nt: TGTGCCAGTAGTATAATGCAGGGGAGTAATGAAAAACTGTTTTTT
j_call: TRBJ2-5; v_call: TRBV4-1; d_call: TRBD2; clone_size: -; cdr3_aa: CASSQAPRASGETQYF; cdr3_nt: TGCGCCAGCAGCCAAGCGCCCCGGGCTAGCGGGGAGACCCAGTACTTC
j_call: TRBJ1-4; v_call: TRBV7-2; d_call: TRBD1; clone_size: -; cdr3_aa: CASSSRQGNYNEKLFF; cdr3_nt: TGTGCCAGCAGCTCCCGACAGGGGAACTACAATGAAAAACTGTTTTTT
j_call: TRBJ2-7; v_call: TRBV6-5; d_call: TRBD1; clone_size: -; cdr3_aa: CASRPGQGAYEQYF; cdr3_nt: TGTGCCAGCAGGCCCGGACAGGGCGCCTACGAGCAGTACTTC
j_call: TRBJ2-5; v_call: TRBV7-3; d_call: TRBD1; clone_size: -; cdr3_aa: CASSLDREETQYF; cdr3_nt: TGTGCCAGCAGCCTCGACAGGGAAGAGACCCAGTACTTC
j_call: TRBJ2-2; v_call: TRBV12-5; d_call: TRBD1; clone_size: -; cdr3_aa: CASGSGQGANTGELFF; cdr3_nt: TGTGCTAGTGGTTCCGGACAGGGGGCGAACACCGGGGAGCTGTTTTTT
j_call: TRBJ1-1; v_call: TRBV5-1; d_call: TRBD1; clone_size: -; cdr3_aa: CASSTQGKDTEAFF; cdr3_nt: TGCGCCAGCAGCACACAGGGGAAGGACACTGAAGCTTTCTTT
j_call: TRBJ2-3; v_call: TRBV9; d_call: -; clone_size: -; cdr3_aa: CASSVTVLSTDTQYF; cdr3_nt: TGTGCCAGCAGCGTCACAGTACTTAGCACAGATACGCAGTATTTT
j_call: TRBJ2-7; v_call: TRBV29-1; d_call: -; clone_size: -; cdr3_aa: CSVEGGQRGEQYF; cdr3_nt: TGCAGCGTTGAAGGGGGACAAAGGGGCGAGCAGTACTTC
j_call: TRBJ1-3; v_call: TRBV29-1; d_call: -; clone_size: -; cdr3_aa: CSVDRVNTIYF; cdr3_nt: TGCAGCGTTGACCGGGTAAACACCATATATTTT
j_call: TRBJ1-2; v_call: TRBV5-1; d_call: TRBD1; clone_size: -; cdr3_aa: CASSDQTGAGLSGYTF; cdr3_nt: TGCGCCAGCAGCGACCAGACAGGGGCCGGTCTAAGTGGCTACACCTTC
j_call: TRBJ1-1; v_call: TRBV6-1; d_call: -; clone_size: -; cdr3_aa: CASSDRGVGEAFF; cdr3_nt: TGTGCCAGCAGTGACCGGGGGGTTGGTGAAGCTTTCTTT
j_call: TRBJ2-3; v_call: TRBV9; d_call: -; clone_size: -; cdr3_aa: CASSVGPAGTRYTDTQYF; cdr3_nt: TGTGCCAGCAGCGTAGGGCCGGCCGGGACACGATACACAGATACGCAGTATTTT
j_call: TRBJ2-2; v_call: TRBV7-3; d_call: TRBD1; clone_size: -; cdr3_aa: CASSLPRGQGNTGELFF; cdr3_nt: TGTGCCAGCAGCCTCCCCCGGGGACAGGGAAACACCGGGGAGCTGTTTTTT
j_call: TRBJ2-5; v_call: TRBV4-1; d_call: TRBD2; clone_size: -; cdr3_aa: CASSPPLAGGQETQYF; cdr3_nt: TGCGCCAGCAGCCCCCCACTAGCGGGAGGCCAAGAGACCCAGTACTTC
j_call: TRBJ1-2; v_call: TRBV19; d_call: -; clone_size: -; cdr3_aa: CASRGHNNYGYTF; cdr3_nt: TGTGCCAGTAGGGGACACAACAACTATGGCTACACCTTC
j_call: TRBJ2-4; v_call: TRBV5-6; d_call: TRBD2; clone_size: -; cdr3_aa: CASSFFSGRAKNIQYF; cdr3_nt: TGTGCCAGCAGCTTTTTTTCCGGGAGGGCCAAAAACATTCAGTACTTC
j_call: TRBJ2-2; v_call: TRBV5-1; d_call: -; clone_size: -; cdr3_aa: CASSLDGPGELFF; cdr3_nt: TGCGCCAGCAGCCTAGATGGTCCCGGGGAGCTGTTTTTT
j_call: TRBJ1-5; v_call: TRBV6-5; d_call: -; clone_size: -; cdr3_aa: CASRDTGSYQPQHF; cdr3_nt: TGTGCCAGCAGAGACACAGGGAGTTATCAGCCCCAGCATTTT
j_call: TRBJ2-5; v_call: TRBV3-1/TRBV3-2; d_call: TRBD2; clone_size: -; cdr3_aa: CASSQDFGGETQYF; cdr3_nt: TGTGCCAGCAGCCAAGATTTCGGGGGGGAGACCCAGTACTTC
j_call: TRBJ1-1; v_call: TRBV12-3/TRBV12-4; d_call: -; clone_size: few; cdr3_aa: CASSLQGNTEAFF; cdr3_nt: TGTGCCAGCAGTTTACAGGGGAACACTGAAGCTTTCTTT
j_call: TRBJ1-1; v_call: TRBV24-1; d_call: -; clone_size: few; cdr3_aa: CGSQGINTEAFF; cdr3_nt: TGTGGTTCCCAGGGGATAAACACTGAAGCTTTCTTT
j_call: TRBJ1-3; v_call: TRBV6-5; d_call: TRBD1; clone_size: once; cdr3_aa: CASEVGTGGTTIYF; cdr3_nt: TGTGCCAGCGAGGTCGGGACAGGGGGGACCACCATATATTTT
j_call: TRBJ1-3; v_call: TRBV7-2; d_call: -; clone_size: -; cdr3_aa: CASTPAWGNTIYF; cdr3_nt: TGTGCCAGCACCCCAGCGTGGGGAAACACCATATATTTT
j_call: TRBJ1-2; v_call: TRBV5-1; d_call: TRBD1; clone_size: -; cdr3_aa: CASSDGTGSGGYTF; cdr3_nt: TGCGCCAGCAGCGACGGGACAGGTTCCGGTGGCTACACCTTC
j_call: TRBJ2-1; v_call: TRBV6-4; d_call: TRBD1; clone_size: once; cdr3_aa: CASSDSSRDRGLGEQFF; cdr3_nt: TGTGCCAGCAGTGACTCGAGTCGGGACAGGGGGCTTGGGGAGCAGTTCTTC
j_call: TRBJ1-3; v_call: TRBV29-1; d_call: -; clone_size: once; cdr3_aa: CSVDTGTGNTIYF; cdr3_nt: TGCAGCGTTGATACAGGGACTGGAAACACCATATATTTT
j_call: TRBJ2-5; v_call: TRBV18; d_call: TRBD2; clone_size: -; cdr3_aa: CASSPPEREGDQETQYF; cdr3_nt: TGTGCCAGCTCACCACCAGAGCGGGAGGGGGACCAAGAGACCCAGTACTTC
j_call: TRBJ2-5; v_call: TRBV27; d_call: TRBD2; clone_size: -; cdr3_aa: CASTPFGWEGQETQYF; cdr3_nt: TGTGCCAGCACCCCGTTTGGGTGGGAGGGCCAGGAGACCCAGTACTTC
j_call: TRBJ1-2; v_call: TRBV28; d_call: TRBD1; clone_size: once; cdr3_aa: CASSLGQGPGYTF; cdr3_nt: TGTGCCAGCAGTTTGGGACAGGGCCCTGGCTACACCTTC
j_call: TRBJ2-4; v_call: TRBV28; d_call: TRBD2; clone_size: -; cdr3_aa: CASSLVGLAGGPLQNIQYF; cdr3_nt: TGTGCCAGCAGTTTGGTGGGACTAGCGGGAGGGCCCCTTCAAAACATTCAGTACTTC